The next 29 T cell receptor beta chains were all read from a single sample in a study of breast tumors, draining lymph nodes, adjacent tissues. MiXCR, run by TCRdb on the multiplex PCR reads, gives a single entry per CDR3 protein. This repertoire shows about 63,000 distinct CDR3 sequences, 45% to 65% found once; its top ten account for about 19%. The sequenced sample was breast tumor tissue. The receptors shown here come from a female donor with breast cancer. Some clones in this sample may be carry-over from other donors' samples.

The chain uses TRBV5-6 and TRBJ1-4; D is possibly TRBD1 (6 bases). CDR1 and CDR2 (germline): SGHDT, YYEEEE. This CDR3 has 14 amino acids. V lost 1 base, J lost 7 bases, and 11 bases lay in between. CDR3 loop: CASSLMGAGEKLFF. The CDR3 DNA follows: TGTGCCAGCAGCTTGATGGGGGCAGGTGAAAAACTGTTTTTT.

This clonotype occurred a few times. This clone may be a read error of a much larger clone one base away. V gene TRBV6-1 combines with J gene TRBJ1-5; D not certain. CDR3 length: 13 amino acids. The V end lost 9 bases, the J end lost 0 bases, and 9 bases lay between the germline ends. Germline loops: CDR1 MNHNS, CDR2 SASEGT. CDR3 protein: CASGRHSNQPQHF. Written as DNA, the CDR3 is TGTGCCAGTGGGCGGCATAGCAATCAGCCCCAGCATTTT.

This rearrangement joins TRBV24-1 to TRBJ2-2; D is unclear. Germline V lookup: CDR1 KGHDR, CDR2 SFDVKD. V gave up 7 bases and J gave up 6 bases, with 11 bases separating them. CDR3 length: 13 amino acids. This CDR3 is CATSGSTPGELFF. The CDR3 DNA follows: TGTGCCACCAGCGGGTCGACCCCCGGGGAGCTGTTTTTT.

This clonotype was picked up one time. This may be a read error: a much more frequent sequence differs by one nucleotide. The chain employs TRBV7-8 and TRBJ1-1; 11 nucleotides line up with TRBD1. CDR3 length equals 16 residues. The V gene's germline CDR1 is SGHVS and CDR2 FQNEAQ. In DNA form, the CDR3 reads TGTGCCAGCAGCTTAGATAGGACAGGGGGCAGGACTGAACCTTTCTTT. Translated, it gives CASSLDRTGGRTEPFF.

This clonotype was observed many times. The CDR3 DNA sequence: TGTGCCAGTAGTATAGAGGGGCGAGGAAATCAGCCCCAGCATTTT. Amino acid sequence: CASSIEGRGNQPQHF. V gene TRBV19 combines with J gene TRBJ1-5; TRBD1 might be the D (5 bases). Germline lookup yields CDR1 LNHDA and CDR2 SQIVND (reference sequence). The CDR3 is made up of 15 amino acids. V was clipped by 0 bases and J by 4 bases, with 10 bases between them.

This clonotype has at least ten counts. The genes are TRBV6-5 and TRBJ2-3; 14 nucleotides line up with TRBD2. The CDR3 loop spans 14 amino acids. From germline, CDR1 is MNHEY and CDR2 SVGAGI. The V segment lost 10 bases and the J segment 8 bases; nucleotides outside the gene matches: 8. The CDR3 bases are TGTGCCACTACCACTGGACTAGCGGGAGGTACGCAGTATTTT. Its translation: CATTTGLAGGTQYF.

This clonotype was counted many times. V and J are TRBV12-5 and TRBJ2-1; a weak D match, TRBD2 (5 bases). V was cut by 4 bases and J by 7 bases, with 11 bases left in between. Germline V lookup: CDR1 LGHNT, CDR2 FRNRAP. The CDR3 is 13 amino acids. DNA of the CDR3: TGTGCTAGTGGTTCCCGGGGTAAGAATGAGCAGTTCTTC. Amino acids: CASGSRGKNEQFF.

As DNA, the CDR3 is TGCAGTGCTTTCGTTCGGGGGACAGGGGCCAACGTCCTGACTTTC. It encodes CSAFVRGTGANVLTF. V is TRBV20-1 and J is TRBJ2-6; the D call may be TRBD1 or TRBD2 (6 bases each). Trimming shortened V by 5 bases and J by 4 bases, and 15 bases separated the two germline ends. Per germline, CDR1 DFQATT and CDR2 SNEGSKA (reference sequence). The CDR3 extends over 15 amino acids.

The chain has TRBV20-1 and TRBJ1-4; D not resolved. Germline V CDR1 and CDR2: DFQATT, SNEGSKA (reference sequence). The CDR3 is 12 residues long. The CDR3 sequence is CITLRGTEKLFF. As DNA, the CDR3 is TGCATCACCTTGAGAGGTACTGAAAAACTGTTTTTT.

This clonotype was seen a handful of times. This chain uses TRBV12-3 or TRBV12-4 with TRBJ1-3; D is ambiguous. The CDR3 runs to 15 residues. Trimming left V 2 bases short and J 3 bases short, with 11 bases between. CDR3 amino acids: CASSLPGRGGNTIYF. CDR3 DNA sequence: TGTGCCAGCAGTTTACCGGGGAGAGGTGGAAACACCATATATTTT.

The chain has TRBV14 and TRBJ2-7, with TRBD1 identical over 7 bases. Germline trimming cut 0 bases from V and 2 bases from J; bases unmatched to any gene: 10. The CDR3 sequence is 17 residues long. CDR1 and CDR2 from the germline V gene are SGHDN and FVKESK. The CDR3 here is CASSQDGGQDEAYEQYF. For the CDR3, the DNA is TGTGCCAGCAGCCAAGATGGCGGACAGGATGAAGCCTACGAGCAGTACTTC.

With respect to this clonotype: A much larger clonotype is one base distant, so this may be a read error. This chain joins TRBV7-3 and TRBJ1-2; no definite D call. Germline V CDR1 and CDR2: SGHTA, FQGTGA. The CDR3 length is 15 residues. In DNA form, the CDR3 reads TGTGCCAGCAGCTTAATGCCGAGTACTAACTATGGCTACCCCTTC. Translation: CASSLMPSTNYGYPF.

This clonotype appeared many times. Given a much more abundant clone one base away, this may be a read error. The CDR3 loop reads CASRRHTDYEQYF. The CDR3, as DNA: TGTGCCAGCAGGCGGCACACTGACTACGAGCAGTACTTC. The chain links TRBV6-2 or TRBV6-3 to TRBJ2-7; no definite D call. This CDR3 has 13 residues. Germline CDR1 and CDR2: MNHEY and SVGEGT. V lost 6 bases, J lost 3 bases, and 12 bases lay in between.

V is TRBV25-1 and J is TRBJ2-7, with D uncertain. CDR3 length: 13 residues. From germline, CDR1 is MGHDK and CDR2 SYGVNS. V shed 3 bases and J shed 3 bases, with 9 bases lying between them. CDR3 coding DNA: TGTGCCAGCAGTGAGAGTGAGGACTACGAGCAGTACTTC. Translating it yields CASSESEDYEQYF.

The chain employs TRBV20-1 and TRBJ2-2, with TRBD1 matching 7 bases. Germline CDR1 reads DFQATT; CDR2 reads SNEGSKA (reference sequence). The CDR3 has 15 amino acids. Trimming at V came to 2 bases and at J to 0 bases, leaving 3 bases not matched to a gene. In DNA form, the CDR3 reads TGCAGTGCTAGATCCGGGACAGCGAACACCGGGGAGCTGTTTTTT. It translates to CSARSGTANTGELFF.

This clonotype was counted at least ten times. The chain employs TRBV20-1 and TRBJ2-1; D not resolved. In germline, CDR1 is DFQATT, CDR2 SNEGSKA (reference sequence). The CDR3 totals 15 residues. Trimming removed 3 bases from V and 7 bases from J, with 19 bases in between. CDR3: CSASTEQELGNEQFF. The DNA for the CDR3 is TGCAGTGCTAGCACGGAGCAGGAGTTGGGGAATGAGCAGTTCTTC.

This clonotype came up many times. This chain uses TRBV5-1 with TRBJ2-5; 13 bases align to TRBD2. Germline V gene lookup returns CDR1 SGHRS and CDR2 YFSETQ. Trimming at V came to 3 bases and at J to 1 base, leaving 3 bases not matched to a gene. This CDR3 has 16 residues. The CDR3, as DNA: TGCGCCAGCAGCTCACGACTAGCGGGGGGCCAAGAGACCCAGTACTTC. It encodes CASSSRLAGGQETQYF.

The chain joins TRBV10-3 to TRBJ2-3, with D possibly being TRBD1 (5 bases). This CDR3 comprises 14 residues. Germline loops: CDR1 ENHRY, CDR2 SYGVKD. Between the trimmed V and J ends, which lost 6 bases and 0 bases, there was a span of 10 bases. Here the CDR3 reads CAISLQESTDTQYF. The CDR3 DNA follows: TGTGCCATCAGCCTACAGGAGAGCACAGATACGCAGTATTTT.

The chain employs TRBV10-3 and TRBJ1-2; D is undetermined. The germline V gene encodes CDR1 ENHRY and CDR2 SYGVKD. The CDR3 is 14 residues long. V shed 1 base and J shed 3 bases, with 9 bases lying between them. The CDR3 loop is CAISEWDRDYGYTF. CDR3 in DNA: TGTGCCATCAGTGAGTGGGATCGGGACTATGGCTACACCTTC.

This clonotype was picked up many times. The rearrangement uses TRBV19 and TRBJ2-3, with TRBD1 matching over 8 bases. V dropped 3 bases and J dropped 5; count of bases not matched to a gene: 10. The V gene's germline CDR1 is LNHDA and CDR2 SQIVND (reference sequence). The CDR3 has 16 residues. DNA of the CDR3: TGTGCCAGTAGTATGAATGAGCAGGGGGCTGGAGATACGCAGTATTTT. This encodes CASSMNEQGAGDTQYF.

Concerning this clonotype: Compared with germline, one end of the junction differs, possibly owing to a read error. This chain joins TRBV5-1 and TRBJ2-1; 15 bases are a match to TRBD2. This CDR3 is 18 amino acids long. Germline V gives CDR1 SGHRS, CDR2 YFSETQ. Here the CDR3 reads CASSQGTSGGMSYSEQSF. DNA for the CDR3: TGCGCCAGCAGCCAAGGGACTAGCGGGGGGATGTCCTACAGTGAGCAGTCCTTC.

The CDR3 is CSVPGAYYEQYF. CDR3 DNA sequence: TGCAGCGTTCCGGGGGCCTACTACGAGCAGTACTTC. The V and J genes are TRBV29-1 and TRBJ2-7, with D perhaps being TRBD1 or TRBD2 (6 bases each). Germline lookup yields CDR1 SQVTM and CDR2 ANQGSEA. The CDR3 runs to 12 residues. The V end was cut by 5 bases, the J end by 3 bases, with 11 bases between.

This clonotype was seen a few times. A much larger clone lies a single base off, so this may be a read error. The chain employs TRBV11-3 and TRBJ1-4; 8 nucleotides line up with TRBD1. V shed 5 bases and J 7 bases; nucleotides not matched to a gene: 15. There are 17 residues in the CDR3. Germline loops: CDR1 SGHNT, CDR2 YENEEA. CDR3 sequence reads: CASSPTTGATFCEKLFF. The CDR3 nucleotides are TGTGCCAGCAGCCCCACGACAGGGGCGACCTTTTGTGAAAAACTGTTTTTT.

This clonotype was detected ten times or more. The V gene is TRBV12-3 or TRBV12-4, the J gene TRBJ2-3, with 14 nucleotides matching TRBD2. This CDR3 is built from 16 residues. V gave up 5 bases and J gave up 3 bases; unmatched junction bases: 4. The CDR3 nucleotides read TGTGCCAGCAGTCCCGGGACTAGCGGGAGTACAGATACGCAGTATTTT. Protein product: CASSPGTSGSTDTQYF.

A word on this clonotype: One junction end disagrees with the germline gene, perhaps due to a read error. This rearrangement joins TRBV18 to TRBJ2-5; TRBD2 matches at 10 bases. The germline V gene has CDR1 KGHSH and CDR2 LQKENI. CDR3 length: 15 residues. The CDR3 here is CASSSEGGLAMAQYF. The DNA for the CDR3 is TGTGCTAGCTCATCGGAGGGGGGACTAGCGATGGCCCAGTACTTC.

V is TRBV7-2 and J is TRBJ1-6; unclear D gene. The CDR3 length is 13 residues. Trimming stripped 1 base from V and 9 bases from J, with 7 bases between. The germline CDR1 and CDR2 sequences are SGHTA and FQGNSA. The DNA for the CDR3 is TGTGCCAGCAGCTTAGACTACAGTTCACCCCTCCACTTT. Translated: CASSLDYSSPLHF.

The chain is built from TRBV27 and TRBJ1-2, with TRBD1 matching 9 bases. The CDR3 covers 15 residues. V trimming: 4 bases; J trimming: 5 bases; junction bases outside the gene matches: 8. Germline V gene lookup returns CDR1 MNHEY and CDR2 SMNVEV (reference sequence). The CDR3 DNA reads as TGTGCCAGCAGTTCCAGGACAGGGGCGACTTATGGCTACACCTTC. Protein sequence: CASSSRTGATYGYTF.

In regard to this clonotype: Since no conserved phenylalanine or tryptophan closes the CDR3, a read error is the likely cause. Because the CDR3's place on the DNA is in doubt, the DNA is left out and the CDR3 is given as listed by TCRdb. The rearrangement joins TRBV7-9 to TRBJ2-7; the D call of TRBD1 is as the table states it, not checked on the DNA. Germline lookup yields CDR1 SEHNR and CDR2 FQNEAQ (reference sequence). 8 amino acids form the CDR3, both terminal residues included. The CDR3 sequence: CASSLWDR.

This clonotype is classed as medium-sized. The chain combines TRBV9 with TRBJ2-1; 8 bases are shared with TRBD2. Germline V CDR1 and CDR2: SGDLS, YYNGEE. CDR3 length: 18 residues. V was pared by 3 bases and J by 2 bases, with 13 bases of the junction left unmatched. The CDR3 protein is CASSDSSGPAYAYNEQFF. The CDR3 coding sequence is TGTGCCAGCAGCGACTCTAGCGGGCCCGCGTATGCCTACAATGAGCAGTTCTTC.